The rows below give T cell receptor beta chains drawn from one sample of a study of blood T cells in healthy people across ages. TCRdb re-derived calls from the 5' RACE reads in MiXCR, one entry per CDR3 protein. The sample holds 1.2 million to 1.5 million distinct CDR3 sequences, about 40% seen once. Sequenced: blood. The source is a woman aged 18 to 35 in good health. The CDR3 runs from the conserved cysteine through the conserved F or W.

TRBJ2-3,TRBV20-1,CSAQRGTDTQYF
TRBJ2-7,TRBV9,CASSSPRYGQYF
TRBJ2-1,TRBV7-6,CASSSTSPNNEQFF
TRBJ2-1,TRBV20-1,CSAPAGPSYNEQFF
TRBJ2-4,TRBV21-1,CAGSHRDREAKNIQYF
TRBJ2-1,TRBV12-3/TRBV12-4,CASRQGASRDEQFF
TRBJ1-5,TRBV20-1,CSAPDTGGNSNQPQHF
TRBJ2-1,TRBV30,CAWSLVREQFF
TRBJ2-3,TRBV20-1,CGFRWGAIDTQYF
TRBJ2-1,TRBV7-2,CASSLGPAPANEQFF
TRBJ2-3,TRBV12-3/TRBV12-4,CASSPDWGRTDMQYF
TRBJ2-7,TRBV28,CASTLRQATYEQYF
TRBJ1-2,TRBV4-2,CASSRPSPAQGHPSYTF
TRBJ2-2,TRBV7-9,CASSLTGNSGELFF
TRBJ2-1,TRBV7-9,CASSPRETGSYNEQFF
TRBJ2-7,TRBV9,CARSPQSGTGSSYEQYF